Listed below are T cell receptor beta chains from one sample, sequenced in a study of shared clonotypes between healthy human individuals. Method: immunoSEQ multiplex PCR; TCRdb's copy keeps in-frame clones and lacks some. This table has some 1.1 million clones, roughly 80% appearing once. Material for sequencing was memory CD4+ T cells from PBMCs. The receptors shown here come from a man aged 18-30 years in good health. Some clones in this sample may be carry-over from other donors' samples. Each CDR3 is given without its conserved first and last residue. Part of the rows lack a size; the others show once, few, many or a class for expanded clones.

few TRBV18 ASSPGGARPYEQY
- TRBV18 ASSTSPGQGGNIQY
many TRBV30 AWSVETGHYEQY
- TRBV11-2 ASSLDRETQY
- TRBV6-1 ASSEGTSRRHEQF
- TRBV27 ASSPSLLLIPYEQY
- TRBV6-6 ASRRTGVGTDTQY
once TRBV30 AWSAGRAGELF
- TRBV25-1 ASSEVTGTYGYT
once TRBV5-5 ASSLVDVEGYT
once TRBV5-1 ASSFGQTQETQY
- TRBV18 ASSPAGLAGGSYEQY
- TRBV2 ASTRDRGTEAF
- TRBV5-1 ASSLGLANYNEQF
once TRBV19 ASSTRAELSRKLF
- TRBV19 ASKGTDTYEQY
- TRBV5-1 ASSPDNSYEQY
- TRBV5-4 ASSGPQGSSKNIQY
- TRBV7-2 ASSLVVRTGNTEAF
- TRBV27 ASSYRGQRGYT
- TRBV10-3 AISAGTTPQEQF
- TRBV4-1 ASSQSENPGQGTYEQY
- TRBV7-9 ASSSSGARYEQY
- TRBV5-1 ASSLGGTGGQPQH
- TRBV2 ASSEIRRERGEQY
- TRBV29-1 SALTTMGYNEQF
- TRBV5-3 ARSFPRSGLNTEAF
- TRBV6-1 ASLRGQGLTYEQY
- TRBV11-2 ASSQQGDGTDTQY
- TRBV11-2 ASSRGAGIEAF
- TRBV2 ASISGNMNTEAF
- TRBV2 ASRAEGGGNTIY
few TRBV5-8 ASSTGTGRTGELF
- TRBV5-4 ASSSGLARSTDTQY
- TRBV7-9 ASSQRTSTDTQY
- TRBV6-5 ASSQGETQY
- TRBV18 ASSPPSGDTQY
few TRBV7-2 ASSLDPGRYGYT
- TRBV11-2 ASSTTGGSYNEQF
few TRBV4-1 ASSNNILGTEAF
- TRBV28 ASSLVPGGNQPQH
- TRBV5-4 ASTLGVSRNTEAF
- TRBV6-6 ASVSGGDYGYT
- TRBV30 AWSVFGEAF
few TRBV5-5 ASRRTATNEKLF
- TRBV6-5 ASRGLQGTEAF
- TRBV21-1 ASSKKSGQVNEKLF
- TRBV5-1 ASSLEGSGNQPQH
- TRBV6-5 ASSRDRYGYT
- TRBV19 ASSIGGRPYEQY
- TRBV9 ASSVAGWQETQY